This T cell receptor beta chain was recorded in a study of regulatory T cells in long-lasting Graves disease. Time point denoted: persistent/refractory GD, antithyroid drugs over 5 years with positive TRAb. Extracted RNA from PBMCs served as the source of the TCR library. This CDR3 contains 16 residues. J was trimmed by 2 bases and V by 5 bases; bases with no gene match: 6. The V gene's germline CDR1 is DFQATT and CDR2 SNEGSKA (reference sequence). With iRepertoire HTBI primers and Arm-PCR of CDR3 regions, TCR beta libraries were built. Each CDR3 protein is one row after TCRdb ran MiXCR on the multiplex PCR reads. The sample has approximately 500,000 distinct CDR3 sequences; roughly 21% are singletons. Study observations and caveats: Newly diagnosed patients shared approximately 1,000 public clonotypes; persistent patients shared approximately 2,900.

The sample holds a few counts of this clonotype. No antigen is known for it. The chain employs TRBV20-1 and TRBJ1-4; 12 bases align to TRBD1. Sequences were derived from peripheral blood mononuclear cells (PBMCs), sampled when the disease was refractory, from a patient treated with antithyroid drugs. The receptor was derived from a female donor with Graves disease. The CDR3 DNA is TGCAGTGCTTTCCGGGACAGGGGGCTTACTAATGAAAAACTGTTTTTT. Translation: CSAFRDRGLTNEKLFF.